This T cell receptor beta chain was found in a study of CD8 T cells in Susac syndrome. Per germline, CDR1 SGDLS and CDR2 YYNGEE. The V gene lost 3 bases and the J gene lost 0 bases, with 21 bases spanning the gap. The CDR3 has 18 residues. Comments on this clonotype: Antigen: not known.

Random hexamers primed reverse transcription of about 0.45 to 1 ug RNA. With immunoSEQ multiplex PCR, TCR beta CDR3 was amplified across 54 Vbeta and 13 Jbeta. From the immunoSEQ multiplex PCR reads, TCRdb called clonotypes with MiXCR, one entry per CDR3 protein. The sample holds tens of thousands of distinct CDR3 sequences; 90% to 97% are singletons and the top ten take more than 0.5%. General study results and limits: The study's TCR sequencing and HLA analysis covered a relatively small number of individuals, and the study acknowledged this. Total CD8+ and CD8+ TEMRA repertoires contained over 15 and five Susac-specific public clones, respectively.

The sequence was collected from a human donor with Susac syndrome. Sequencing input: CD8+ T cells from PBMCs. The chain couples TRBV9 to TRBJ1-2; D is perhaps TRBD1 (6 bases). The CDR3 sequence is CASSARGAGAQTNYGYTF. CDR3 DNA sequence: TGTGCCAGCAGCGCTCGCGGGGCAGGGGCACAGACTAACTATGGCTACACCTTC.